The entry below describes one T cell receptor beta chain. What it binds is not known. Losses at the gene ends were 4 bases for V and 7 bases for J; bases not matched to a gene: 5. Germline loops: CDR1 SGHKS, CDR2 YYEKEE (reference sequence). The CDR3 is made up of 12 amino acids. The sample belongs to a study of human thymus T cells. Study conclusions and caveats: Apparent skewing of V and J gene usage characterized both thymic and blood repertoires. A high degree of thymic repertoire overlap among unrelated individuals was reported in related research.

The assay was immunoSEQ multiplex PCR, and TCRdb's table has in-frame clones only and misses some. The repertoire holds some 120,000 clones, with around 96% as singletons. Resections from corrective heart surgery supplied the thymus tissue. This chain uses TRBV5-5 with TRBJ2-7, with TRBD1 matching 7 bases. The clonotype originates from a boy in the first two years of life with a congenital heart defect but otherwise immunologically healthy. Sequences were obtained from thymus tissue. Here the CDR3 DNA reads TGTGCCAGCAGCCCGACAGGGTTGGAGCAGTACTTC. Amino acid sequence: CASSPTGLEQYF.